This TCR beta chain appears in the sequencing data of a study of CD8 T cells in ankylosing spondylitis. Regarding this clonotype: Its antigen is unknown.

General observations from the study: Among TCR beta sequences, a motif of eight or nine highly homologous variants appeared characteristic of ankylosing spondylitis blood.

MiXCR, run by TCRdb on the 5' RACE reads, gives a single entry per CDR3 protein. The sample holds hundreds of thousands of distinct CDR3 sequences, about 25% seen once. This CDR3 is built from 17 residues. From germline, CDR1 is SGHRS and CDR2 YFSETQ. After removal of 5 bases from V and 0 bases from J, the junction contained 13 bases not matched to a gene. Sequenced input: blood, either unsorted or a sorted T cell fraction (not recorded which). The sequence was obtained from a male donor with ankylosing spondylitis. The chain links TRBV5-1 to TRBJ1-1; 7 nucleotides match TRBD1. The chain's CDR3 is CASRWAPGGEMNTEAFF. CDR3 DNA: TGCGCCAGCAGGTGGGCCCCAGGGGGGGAAATGAACACTGAAGCTTTCTTT.